This T cell receptor beta chain originates from a study of T-cell memory formation after mild COVID-19. Study-level information: The study found TCR clusters largely donor specific. General observations from the study: The appearance of some responding clones in pre-infection memory suggested that cross-reactive memory joined. Among clones contracting day 15 to 85, CD4/CD8 was balanced, whereas later expanders leaned CD4+.

Of note for this clonotype: Its cognate antigen is unknown.

This CDR3 has 16 residues. V lost 10 bases and J lost 4, with 23 bases in between. Germline V gene sequence: CDR1 ENHRY, CDR2 SYGVKD. Each CDR3 protein gets one entry after TCRdb re-called the 5' RACE reads with MiXCR. Of roughly 120,000 distinct CDR3 sequences listed, about 15% were seen once; the top ten hold roughly 13%. This clonotype was obtained from an adult woman who had mild COVID-19 (a few samples of this study predate the infection). Cell type and time point are not known. The rearrangement joins TRBV10-3 to TRBJ2-1, with D possibly called TRBD1 or TRBD2 (6 bases each). What was sequenced was PBMCs or a T cell subset sorted from them (not recorded which). CDR3 nucleotides: TGTGCCACCAGCGGAGAAAGGGGGGCCTCTTACAATGAGCAGTTCTTC. Translated, it gives CATSGERGASYNEQFF.